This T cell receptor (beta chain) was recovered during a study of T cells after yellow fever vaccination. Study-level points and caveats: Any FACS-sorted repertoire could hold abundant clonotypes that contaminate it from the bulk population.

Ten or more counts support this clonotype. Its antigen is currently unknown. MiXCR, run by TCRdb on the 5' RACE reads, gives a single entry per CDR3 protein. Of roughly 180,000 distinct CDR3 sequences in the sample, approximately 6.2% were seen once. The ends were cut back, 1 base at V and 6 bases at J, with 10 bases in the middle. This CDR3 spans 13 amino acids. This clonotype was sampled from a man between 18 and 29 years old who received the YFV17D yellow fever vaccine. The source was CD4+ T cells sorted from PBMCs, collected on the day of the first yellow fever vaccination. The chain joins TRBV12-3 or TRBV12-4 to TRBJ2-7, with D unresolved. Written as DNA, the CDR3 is TGTGCCAGCAGTTTAGGGCGGATGTCCGAGCAGTACTTC. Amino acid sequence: CASSLGRMSEQYF.